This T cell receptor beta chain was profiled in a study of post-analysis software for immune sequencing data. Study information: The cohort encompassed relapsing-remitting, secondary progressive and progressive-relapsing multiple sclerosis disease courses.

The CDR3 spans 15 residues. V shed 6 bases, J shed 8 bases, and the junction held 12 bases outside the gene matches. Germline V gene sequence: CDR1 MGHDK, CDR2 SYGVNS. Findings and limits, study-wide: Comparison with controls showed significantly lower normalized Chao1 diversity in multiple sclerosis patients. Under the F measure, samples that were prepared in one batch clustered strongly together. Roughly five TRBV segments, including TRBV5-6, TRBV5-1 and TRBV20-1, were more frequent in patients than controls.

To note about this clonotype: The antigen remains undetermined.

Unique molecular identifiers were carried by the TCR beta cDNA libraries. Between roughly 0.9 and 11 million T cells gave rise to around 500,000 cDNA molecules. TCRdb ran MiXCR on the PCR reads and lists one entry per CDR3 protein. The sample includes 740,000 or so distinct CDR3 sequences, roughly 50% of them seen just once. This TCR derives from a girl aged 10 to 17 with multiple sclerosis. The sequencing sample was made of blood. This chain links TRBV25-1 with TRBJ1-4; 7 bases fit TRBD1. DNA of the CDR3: TGTGCCAGCAGCATTCCGGGACAGCTTACAGAAAAACTGTTTTTT. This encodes CASSIPGQLTEKLFF.